The clone carrying this T cell receptor beta chain was observed many times. Germline assignment: CDR1 MNHNS and CDR2 SASEGT. V shed 5 bases and J 10 bases; nucleotides not matched to a gene: 6. CDR3 length: 12 residues. The data derive from a study of T cells in Graves' hyperthyroidism and ophthalmopathy. In the study overall: Initial diagnosis, before any treatment, was when peripheral blood was collected.

Amplification of TCR beta CDR3 regions used RNA as the template. TCR CDR3 regions were first amplified by RT-PCR with HTBI primers. Each CDR3 protein is one row after TCRdb ran MiXCR on the multiplex PCR reads. The table has hundreds of thousands of distinct CDR3 sequences, approximately 15% seen once. Sequences were obtained from blood. This receptor was obtained from a woman aged 18-29 years with Graves' hyperthyroidism. The chain employs TRBV6-1 and TRBJ1-1, with 8 positions matching TRBD1. The CDR3 sequence is CASSLRTGRAFF. CDR3 in DNA: TGTGCCAGCAGTTTAAGGACAGGGAGAGCTTTCTTT.